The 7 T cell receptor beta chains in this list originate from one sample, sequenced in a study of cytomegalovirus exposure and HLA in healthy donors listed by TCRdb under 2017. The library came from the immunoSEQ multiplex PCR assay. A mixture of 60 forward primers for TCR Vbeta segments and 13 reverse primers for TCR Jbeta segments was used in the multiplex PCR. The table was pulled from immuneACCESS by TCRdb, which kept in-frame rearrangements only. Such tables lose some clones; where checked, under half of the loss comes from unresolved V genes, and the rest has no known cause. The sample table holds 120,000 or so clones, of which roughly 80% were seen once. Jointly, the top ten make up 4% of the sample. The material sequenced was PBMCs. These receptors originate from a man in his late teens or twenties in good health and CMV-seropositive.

CDR3 in DNA: TGTGCCAGTAGTACCAAGGGACAGCCCTACGAGCAGTACTTC. This encodes CASSTKGQPYEQYF. The chain has TRBV19 and TRBJ2-7; 7 nucleotides match TRBD1. V dropped 4 bases and J dropped 2; count of bases not matched to a gene: 5. The germline V gene has CDR1 LNHDA and CDR2 SQIVND (reference sequence). The CDR3 has 14 amino acids.

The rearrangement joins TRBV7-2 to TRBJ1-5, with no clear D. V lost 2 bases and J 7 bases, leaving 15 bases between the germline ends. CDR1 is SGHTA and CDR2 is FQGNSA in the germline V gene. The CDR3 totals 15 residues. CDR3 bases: TGTGCCAGCAGCTTATCGCGCGGGCCAGTGCAGCCCCAGCATTTT. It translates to CASSLSRGPVQPQHF.

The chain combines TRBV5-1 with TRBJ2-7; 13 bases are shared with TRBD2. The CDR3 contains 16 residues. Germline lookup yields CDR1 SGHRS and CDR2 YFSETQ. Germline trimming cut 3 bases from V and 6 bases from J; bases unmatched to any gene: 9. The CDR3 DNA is TGCGCCAGCAGCTGGACTAGCGGGAGAGGCTTGGGCGAGCAGTACTTC. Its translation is CASSWTSGRGLGEQYF.

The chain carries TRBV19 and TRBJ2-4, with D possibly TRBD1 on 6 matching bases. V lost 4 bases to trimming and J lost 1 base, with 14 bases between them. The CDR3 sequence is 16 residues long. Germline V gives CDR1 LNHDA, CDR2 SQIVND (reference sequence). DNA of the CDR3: TGTGCCAGTAGTAAAGAACAGGGTTTGGCCAAAAACATTCAGTACTTC. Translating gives CASSKEQGLAKNIQYF.

Here the CDR3 reads CASSPPDGSSYEQYF. The CDR3 bases are TGTGCCAGCAGCCCTCCGGACGGGAGCTCCTACGAGCAGTACTTC. V and J are TRBV7-9 and TRBJ2-5, with D maybe TRBD2 (6 bases). The DNA matches TRBJ2-7 better at its end, which makes the J call doubtful. Germline values: CDR1 SEHNR, CDR2 FQNEAQ (reference sequence). There are 15 residues in the CDR3.

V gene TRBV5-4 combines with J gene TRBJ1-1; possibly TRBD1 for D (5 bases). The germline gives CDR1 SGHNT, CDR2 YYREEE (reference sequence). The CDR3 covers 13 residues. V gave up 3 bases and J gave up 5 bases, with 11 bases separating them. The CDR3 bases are TGTGCCAGCAGCTCCGTCGGGGGGACTGAAGCTTTCTTT. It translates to CASSSVGGTEAFF.

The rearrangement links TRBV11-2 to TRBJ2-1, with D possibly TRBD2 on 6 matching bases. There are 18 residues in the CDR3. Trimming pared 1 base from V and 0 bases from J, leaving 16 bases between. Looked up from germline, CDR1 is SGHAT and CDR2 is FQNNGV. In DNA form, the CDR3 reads TGTGCCAGCAGCTTAGTGTTTGGCCGGGGGAGCTCCTACAATGAGCAGTTCTTC. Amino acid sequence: CASSLVFGRGSSYNEQFF.